The rows below give T cell receptor beta chains drawn from one sample of a study of OX40 agonist ivuxolimab in advanced cancers. Data came from immunoSEQ multiplex PCR; TCRdb stores just in-frame clones and leaves some out. The data contain 130,000 or so clones, approximately 90% of them singletons. The sample here was CD4+ or CD8+ T cells sorted from blood, taken in a trial of the OX40 agonist ivuxolimab. The receptors originated from an adult with an advanced solid tumor such as melanoma, head and neck, liver or kidney cancer. Each CDR3 is given with its conserved first and last residue. Each record gives: V gene, J gene, D gene, clone size, CDR3 DNA, CDR3 protein. D genes are given only for firm matches. Size is omitted from some rows. Given values are once, few, many or a class for expanded clones.

TRBV5-6	TRBJ1-1	.	.	TGTGCCAGCAGCTTGGGCCCAGGGGTAAGGGGGACTGAAGCTTTCTTT	CASSLGPGVRGTEAFF
TRBV5-6	TRBJ1-2	TRBD1	.	TGTGCCAGCAGCCGCCGGGACAGGGCCCTTATCTGGTATGGCTACACCTTC	CASSRRDRALIWYGYTF
TRBV7-2	TRBJ1-2	TRBD1	.	TGTGCCAGCAGCTCGCGGACAGGGGATAACTATGGCTACACCTTC	CASSSRTGDNYGYTF
TRBV19	TRBJ2-7	.	.	TGTGCCAGTAGTGAAACAGGAGCCTACGAGCAGTACTTC	CASSETGAYEQYF
TRBV5-4	TRBJ2-5	TRBD2	.	TGTGCCAGCAGCCGCGGGACTAGCGGGGAGACCCAGTACTTC	CASSRGTSGETQYF
TRBV27	TRBJ2-7	.	.	TGTGCCAGCAGTCCATATGGACACGCCTACGAGCAGTACTTC	CASSPYGHAYEQYF
TRBV18	TRBJ1-1	.	.	TGTGCCAGCTCACCACCGTCGCAGTACGGGGGGAACACTGAAGCTTTCTTT	CASSPPSQYGGNTEAFF
TRBV19	TRBJ2-1	TRBD1	.	TGTGCCAGTAGTATAGAAGGGAGACAGGGGGTTTCCTACAATGAGCAGTTCTTC	CASSIEGRQGVSYNEQFF
TRBV2	TRBJ2-3	.	.	TGTGCCAGCAGTGAAGCGCTTTACGTGACGTACAGTGCTAGCACAGATACGCAGTATTTT	CASSEALYVTYSASTDTQYF
TRBV9	TRBJ1-4	.	.	TGTGCCAGCAGCCCCCAGACAGACACTAATGAAAAACTGTTTTTT	CASSPQTDTNEKLFF
TRBV10-3	TRBJ2-1	TRBD1	.	TGTGCCATCAGTGAGTCTCACAGGGGCACTTTGGTAAATGAGCAGTTCTTC	CAISESHRGTLVNEQFF
TRBV28	TRBJ1-1	.	.	TGTGCCAGCAGTCAGGGAAGAGTGAACACTGAAGCTTTCTTT	CASSQGRVNTEAFF
TRBV5-1	TRBJ2-1	TRBD2	.	TGCGCCAGCAGCTTGGGACTAGCGGGACATACCTACAATGAGCAGTTCTTC	CASSLGLAGHTYNEQFF
TRBV28	TRBJ1-2	.	.	TGTGCCAGCAGTTTTCCGGACAGCCCCTATGGCTACACCTTC	CASSFPDSPYGYTF
TRBV15	TRBJ2-7	.	.	TGTGCCACCAGCAGAGATCCGTCGGACTACGAGCAGTACTTC	CATSRDPSDYEQYF
TRBV5-1	TRBJ2-7	TRBD1	.	TGCGCCAGAGGGGACAGGGGCTCCTACGAGCAGTACTTC	CARGDRGSYEQYF
TRBV5-5	TRBJ1-2	TRBD1	few	TGTGCCAGCAGCTTGGGAGACAGGGAGAATCTCCTAGTCTATGGCTACACCTTC	CASSLGDRENLLVYGYTF
TRBV19	TRBJ1-1	.	.	TGTGCCAGTAGTATAGGAAGGCAGGGGTCCCTCCACACTGAAGCTTTCTTT	CASSIGRQGSLHTEAFF
TRBV2	TRBJ2-3	.	.	TGTGCCAGCAGGGATGCATCTAGCACAGATACGCAGTATTTT	CASRDASSTDTQYF
TRBV18	TRBJ2-7	TRBD1	.	TGTGCCAGCTCACTCGGACAGGATTCCTACGAGCAGTACTTC	CASSLGQDSYEQYF
TRBV29-1	TRBJ2-3	TRBD1	.	TGCAGCGCCTCCGGGACAGCTAGCACAGATACGCAGTATTTT	CSASGTASTDTQYF
TRBV5-1	TRBJ1-4	.	.	TGCGCCAGCAGCTTAACGGTCGCAGCAGTTAATGAAAAACTGTTTTTT	CASSLTVAAVNEKLFF
TRBV7-9	TRBJ2-7	.	.	TGTGCCAGCAGCCCAGGACCGCCCGAGCAGTACTTC	CASSPGPPEQYF
TRBV11-2	TRBJ2-1	.	.	TGTGCCAGCAGCTTAGACGGCGGTGGCTACAATGAGCAGTTCTTC	CASSLDGGGYNEQFF
TRBV19	TRBJ2-7	.	few	TGTGCCAGTAGTCTTCTGACATCGACCTACGAGCAGTACTTC	CASSLLTSTYEQYF
TRBV5-1	TRBJ2-5	TRBD1	.	TGCGCCAGCAGCTTGGGACAGGGGCCGGTCGAGACCCAGTACTTC	CASSLGQGPVETQYF
TRBV2	TRBJ1-2	.	.	TGTGCCAGCAGGGGGGGACCGAGCAACTATGGCTACACCTTC	CASRGGPSNYGYTF
TRBV25-1	TRBJ1-1	TRBD1	.	TGTGCCACGGGGGACAGCCCTAACACTGAAGCTTTCTTT	CATGDSPNTEAFF
TRBV6-5	TRBJ2-3	.	.	TGTGCCAGCACCCGGGGAGGCGGGGCAGATACGCAGTATTTT	CASTRGGGADTQYF
TRBV27	TRBJ2-5	TRBD2	.	TGTGCCAGCTCGGGACTAGCGGGAGCGGAAGAGACCCAGTACTTC	CASSGLAGAEETQYF
TRBV5-1	TRBJ2-1	.	.	TGCGCCAGCAGATTAGCAGGGTTTAATGAGCAGTTCTTC	CASRLAGFNEQFF
TRBV7-2	TRBJ2-1	TRBD2	.	TGTGCCAGCAGCTCCCCGGGACTAGCGTTTGGTAATGAGCAGTTCTTC	CASSSPGLAFGNEQFF
TRBV7-2	TRBJ2-2	.	.	TGTGCCAGCAGCTTAGGATCGGGGATAACCGGGGAGCTGTTTTTT	CASSLGSGITGELFF
TRBV6-5	TRBJ1-1	.	.	TGTGCCAGCAGTTACTCGGGGGCTCACACTGAAGCTTTCTTT	CASSYSGAHTEAFF
TRBV4-2	TRBJ1-3	.	.	TGTGCCAGCAGCCAAGACTCTGGAAACACCATATATTTT	CASSQDSGNTIYF
TRBV4-3	TRBJ1-5	.	.	TGCGCCAGCAGCCCGGCCCGGGTTGGTCCCCAGCATTTT	CASSPARVGPQHF
TRBV2	TRBJ1-1	.	.	TGTGCCAGCAGTCGACAGCTGGAAGCTTTCTTT	CASSRQLEAFF
TRBV2	TRBJ1-4	.	.	TGTGCCACTGGGACCAGGGAAAAACTGTTTTTT	CATGTREKLFF
TRBV28	TRBJ2-7	TRBD1	.	TGTGCCAGCAGTTACAGGGGGATCTCCTACGAGCAGTACTTC	CASSYRGISYEQYF
TRBV5-8	TRBJ2-7	.	once	TGTGCCAGCAGCTTTACAGCGACCTACGAGCAGTACTTC	CASSFTATYEQYF
TRBV5-4	TRBJ2-1	.	.	TGTGCCAGCAGCTTGGGGGGCAGGGGCTCCTACAATGAGCAGTTCTTC	CASSLGGRGSYNEQFF
TRBV4-2	TRBJ2-3	.	.	TGTGCCAGCAGCCAAGATCTCAGCTCAGATACGCAGTATTTT	CASSQDLSSDTQYF
TRBV28	TRBJ2-7	.	once	TGTGCCAGCAGTTCATGGGGTTCGCCGCGGGCAGCCGCCGAGCAGTACTTC	CASSSWGSPRAAAEQYF
TRBV5-1	TRBJ2-1	TRBD2	.	TGCGCCAGCAGCTTGGCTACTAGCGGGATCCGATACAATGAGCAGTTCTTC	CASSLATSGIRYNEQFF
TRBV7-9	TRBJ2-3	TRBD1	.	TGTGCCAGCAGCTCCCCGGGACAGGGGGTTTGGGCGCAGTATTTT	CASSSPGQGVWAQYF
TRBV30	TRBJ2-7	.	once	TGTGCCGGGGACGAGGGGGGCCCCTACGAGCAGTACTTC	CAGDEGGPYEQYF
TRBV27	TRBJ2-5	.	.	TGTGCCAGCAGTAATTTCCCCGGGCAGGGAAAAGAGACCCAGTACTTC	CASSNFPGQGKETQYF
TRBV6-5	TRBJ1-5	.	.	TGTGCCAGCAGTTACTCGGGGTTTGACCAGCCCCAGCATTTT	CASSYSGFDQPQHF
TRBV6-5	TRBJ1-1	.	.	TGTGCCAGCAGTTACTCGATCGCGAACACTGAAGCTTTCTTT	CASSYSIANTEAFF
TRBV18	TRBJ1-3	TRBD1	.	TGTGCCAGCTCACCACGAGCCCCGGGACAGGGAACAGGAAACACCATATATTTT	CASSPRAPGQGTGNTIYF
TRBV19	TRBJ1-1	TRBD1	.	TGTGCCAGTAGTAGAAGGGACAGGGGGATGAACACTGAAGCTTTCTTT	CASSRRDRGMNTEAFF
TRBV7-2	TRBJ1-1	.	.	TGTGCCAGCAGCTTACCCGCAGGGCCCACTGAAGCTTTCTTT	CASSLPAGPTEAFF